This is a list of T cell receptor beta chains from one sample in a study of blood T cell repertoires in COVID-19. Sequenced by immunoSEQ multiplex PCR; TCRdb stores in-frame clones only, minus some. The table shows about 310,000 clones, with 87% occurring only once. Sequenced input: PBMCs or T cells enriched from blood (not recorded which). The receptors were sampled from a woman aged 18-29 years who had recovered from COVID-19. Both conserved end residues are part of each CDR3. The order of the fields is V gene, clone size, J gene, D gene, CDR3 protein, CDR3 DNA. The D gene is left open where the match is weak. Size is stated for part of the rows, as once, few or many counts, or as a class when the clone is expanded.

>TRBV15|.|TRBJ2-1|.
CATSRERLASSYNEQFF
TGTGCCACCAGCAGAGAGCGGTTGGCCAGCTCCTACAATGAGCAGTTCTTC
>TRBV28|.|TRBJ1-4|.
CASEESGKLFF
TGTGCCAGCGAAGAGTCGGGAAAACTGTTTTTT
>TRBV28|.|TRBJ1-1|TRBD1
CASRHFLLRTGGAESPEAFF
TGTGCCAGCAGGCATTTCTTACTAAGGACAGGGGGCGCAGAGAGCCCTGAAGCTTTCTTT
>TRBV11-2|.|TRBJ1-2|.
CASSYRQAGGYTF
TGTGCCAGCAGCTACCGACAGGCTGGTGGCTACACCTTC
>TRBV27|.|TRBJ2-1|TRBD2
CASSLVLAGLQFF
TGTGCCAGCAGTTTGGTACTAGCGGGGCTCCAGTTCTTC
>TRBV28|.|TRBJ1-2|TRBD1
CASSLQGARGYTF
TGTGCCAGCAGTCTACAGGGGGCGAGAGGCTACACCTTC
>TRBV5-8|.|TRBJ1-1|.
CASSLYQGMNTEAFF
TGTGCCAGCAGCTTGTATCAGGGTATGAACACTGAAGCTTTCTTT
>TRBV5-1|.|TRBJ1-6|TRBD1
CASSLGQGNNSPLHF
TGCGCCAGCAGCCTCGGACAGGGTAACAATTCACCCCTCCACTTT
>TRBV7-3|.|TRBJ2-7|TRBD2
CASSPGGNVDEQYF
TGTGCCAGCAGCCCGGGGGGGAATGTAGACGAGCAGTACTTC
>TRBV5-4|.|TRBJ1-1|TRBD1
CASSSPQGGNTEAFF
TGTGCCAGCAGCTCGCCTCAGGGGGGGAACACTGAAGCTTTCTTT
>TRBV5-1|.|TRBJ2-1|TRBD2
CASSLGLAGGNEQFF
TGCGCCAGCAGCCTAGGACTAGCGGGGGGTAATGAGCAGTTCTTC
>TRBV28|.|TRBJ1-1|.
CASSWGTGAFF
TGTGCCAGCAGCTGGGGCACCGGCGCTTTCTTT
>TRBV7-8|.|TRBJ2-2|.
CASKPGVGLNTGELFF
TGTGCCAGCAAGCCCGGGGTAGGGTTAAATACCGGGGAGCTGTTTTTT
>TRBV5-8|.|TRBJ2-1|TRBD2
CATAGAGGYNEQFF
TGTGCCACCGCGGGGGCGGGGGGTTACAATGAGCAGTTCTTC
>TRBV4-3|.|TRBJ1-3|.
CASSQDRRNSGNTIYF
TGCGCCAGCAGCCAAGATAGGCGGAACTCTGGAAACACCATATATTTT
>TRBV4-2|.|TRBJ1-2|.
CASSQGQNYGYTF
TGTGCCAGCAGCCAGGGACAAAACTATGGCTACACCTTC
>TRBV5-5|.|TRBJ2-2|.
CASSFLRDRPPTGELFF
TGTGCCAGCAGCTTCCTTCGAGACAGGCCCCCCACCGGGGAGCTGTTTTTT
>TRBV4-1|.|TRBJ1-2|TRBD1
CASSRPGQKYGYTF
TGCGCCAGCAGCCGGCCGGGACAGAAATATGGCTACACCTTC
>TRBV19|.|TRBJ2-7|TRBD1
CASIGTGPYEQYF
TGTGCCAGTATAGGGACAGGACCCTACGAGCAGTACTTC
>TRBV9|.|TRBJ2-1|TRBD2
CASSVVSSGRLSYNEQFF
TGTGCCAGCAGCGTAGTGAGCAGCGGGAGGCTCTCCTACAATGAGCAGTTCTTC
>TRBV28|.|TRBJ1-3|.
CASSLGQYSGNTIYF
TGTGCCAGCAGCCTAGGACAGTACTCTGGAAACACCATATATTTT
>TRBV9|.|TRBJ2-6|.
CASSFGGDPGANVLTF
TGTGCCAGCAGCTTCGGGGGTGACCCTGGGGCCAACGTCCTGACTTTC
>TRBV5-1|.|TRBJ2-1|TRBD1
CASSLVGQGLNEQFF
TGCGCCAGCAGCTTGGTTGGACAGGGATTAAATGAGCAGTTCTTC
>TRBV7-9|.|TRBJ1-2|.
CASSLAGGLGYTF
TGTGCCAGCAGCTTAGCAGGGGGTCTTGGCTACACCTTC
>TRBV7-2|.|TRBJ2-7|TRBD1
CASSQGTGVGFGRRQYF
TGTGCCAGCAGCCAAGGGACAGGGGTCGGGTTCGGTCGACGGCAGTACTTC
>TRBV7-9|.|TRBJ2-5|TRBD1
CASSLTGGVETQYF
TGTGCCAGCAGCTTGACAGGGGGCGTGGAGACCCAGTACTTC
>TRBV7-9|once|TRBJ1-1|TRBD1
CASSRSGQAGTF
TGTGCCAGCAGCCGCAGCGGACAGGCGGGTACTTTT
>TRBV5-6|.|TRBJ2-1|.
CASSFDSYNEQFF
TGTGCCAGCAGCTTTGACAGCTACAATGAGCAGTTCTTC
>TRBV28|few|TRBJ1-2|.
CASSFGGNYGYTF
TGTGCCAGCAGTTTTGGGGGCAACTATGGCTACACCTTC
>TRBV28|.|TRBJ2-3|TRBD2
CASSFSGGSGRIDTQYF
TGTGCCAGCAGTTTTAGCGGGGGAAGTGGTCGTATAGATACGCAGTATTTT
>TRBV7-9|.|TRBJ2-5|TRBD2
CASSLVRGGGRETQYF
TGTGCCAGCAGCTTAGTGCGCGGGGGGGGTCGAGAGACCCAGTACTTC
>TRBV25-1|.|TRBJ1-2|.
CASSEMAYGYTF
TGTGCCAGCAGTGAAATGGCCTATGGCTACACCTTC
>TRBV10-3|few|TRBJ1-2|TRBD1
CAIRTSRYRDRGPYYGYTF
TGTGCCATCAGGACTTCTCGTTACCGGGACAGGGGGCCCTACTATGGCTACACCTTC
>TRBV6-5|once|TRBJ2-7|TRBD1
CASSYRGQGSYEQYF
TGTGCCAGCAGTTACCGCGGACAGGGATCCTACGAGCAGTACTTC
>TRBV7-9|.|TRBJ2-7|TRBD1
CASSLFRQGPLSYEQYF
TGTGCCAGCAGCTTATTTCGACAGGGGCCCCTTTCCTACGAGCAGTACTTC
>TRBV5-1|.|TRBJ1-3|.
CASSLESGSGNTIYF
TGCGCCAGCAGCTTGGAGTCGGGGTCCGGAAACACCATATATTTT
>TRBV11-3|once|TRBJ2-5|TRBD2
CASSGRDSTSGGETQYF
TGTGCCAGCAGCGGCAGGGACTCGACTAGCGGGGGTGAGACCCAGTACTTC
>TRBV27|once|TRBJ2-5|.
CASQIRGQSMETQYF
TGTGCCAGTCAAATCAGGGGCCAGTCTATGGAGACCCAGTACTTC
>TRBV15|.|TRBJ2-7|.
CATSLGAGSYEQYF
TGTGCCACCAGCCTTGGGGCAGGGTCCTACGAGCAGTACTTC
>TRBV28|.|TRBJ2-2|.
CASSFFGFAKRSTGELFF
TGTGCCAGCAGTTTTTTCGGGTTCGCAAAACGGTCCACCGGGGAGCTGTTTTTT
>TRBV4-2|.|TRBJ1-5|.
CASSFRTNQPQHF
TGTGCCAGCAGCTTTCGGACTAATCAGCCCCAGCATTTT
>TRBV27|.|TRBJ2-1|.
CASSLGAGAYNEQFF
TGTGCCAGCAGTTTGGGGGCCGGGGCCTACAATGAGCAGTTCTTC
>TRBV28|.|TRBJ2-7|.
CASSITGTPSYEQYF
TGTGCCAGCAGTATCACCGGGACACCTTCCTACGAGCAGTACTTC
>TRBV11-2|few|TRBJ2-1|.
CASSLDHNPGGFHEQFF
TGTGCCAGCAGCTTAGATCACAACCCGGGGGGCTTCCATGAGCAGTTCTTC
>TRBV7-2|.|TRBJ1-3|.
CASSLKQGNTIYF
TGTGCCAGCAGCTTGAAACAGGGAAACACCATATATTTT
>TRBV12-3/TRBV12-4|once|TRBJ1-1|.
CAPGGRGLSEAFF
TGTGCCCCGGGGGGGCGGGGACTTTCTGAAGCTTTCTTT
>TRBV14|.|TRBJ2-3|.
CASSQEGESSTDTQYF
TGTGCCAGCAGCCAAGAGGGAGAATCTAGCACAGATACGCAGTATTTT
>TRBV12-3/TRBV12-4|once|TRBJ1-1|TRBD1
CASSWTGIEAFF
TGTGCCAGCAGCTGGACAGGGATTGAAGCTTTCTTT
>TRBV4-3|.|TRBJ2-2|TRBD2
CASSQVVAGGSNTGELFF
TGCGCCAGCAGCCAAGTTGTAGCGGGGGGGTCGAACACCGGGGAGCTGTTTTTT
>TRBV18|.|TRBJ1-2|.
CASSPSSREGYGYTF
TGTGCCAGCTCACCTAGTTCGAGGGAAGGCTATGGCTACACCTTC
>TRBV28|.|TRBJ1-2|TRBD1
CASSPRQDRGGYTF
TGTGCCAGCAGTCCACGCCAGGACAGGGGTGGCTACACCTTC
>TRBV28|.|TRBJ2-1|TRBD1
CASSPWTGRSYNEQFF
TGTGCCAGCAGTCCATGGACAGGGCGGTCCTACAATGAGCAGTTCTTC
>TRBV7-3|.|TRBJ2-5|.
CASSLGHQETQYF
TGTGCCAGCAGCTTAGGACATCAAGAGACCCAGTACTTC
>TRBV7-7|few|TRBJ2-5|TRBD2
CASSLGLAGAQETQYF
TGTGCCAGCAGCTTAGGGCTAGCGGGTGCCCAAGAGACCCAGTACTTC
>TRBV2|.|TRBJ1-3|.
CASRGEGSGNTIYF
TGTGCCAGCAGAGGGGAGGGCTCTGGAAACACCATATATTTT
>TRBV15|.|TRBJ1-1|.
CATSRDLGALAEAFF
TGTGCCACCAGCAGAGATCTGGGAGCCTTGGCTGAAGCTTTCTTT
>TRBV5-1|.|TRBJ2-2|TRBD1
CASSLSTGGTGELFF
TGCGCCAGCAGCCTATCGACAGGGGGTACCGGGGAGCTGTTTTTT
>TRBV9|.|TRBJ2-1|.
CASSVVSGQNEQFF
TGTGCCAGCAGCGTCGTTAGCGGCCAAAATGAGCAGTTCTTC
>TRBV9|.|TRBJ2-7|TRBD1
CASSPQGAGTYEQYF
TGTGCCAGCAGCCCCCAGGGGGCAGGAACCTACGAGCAGTACTTC